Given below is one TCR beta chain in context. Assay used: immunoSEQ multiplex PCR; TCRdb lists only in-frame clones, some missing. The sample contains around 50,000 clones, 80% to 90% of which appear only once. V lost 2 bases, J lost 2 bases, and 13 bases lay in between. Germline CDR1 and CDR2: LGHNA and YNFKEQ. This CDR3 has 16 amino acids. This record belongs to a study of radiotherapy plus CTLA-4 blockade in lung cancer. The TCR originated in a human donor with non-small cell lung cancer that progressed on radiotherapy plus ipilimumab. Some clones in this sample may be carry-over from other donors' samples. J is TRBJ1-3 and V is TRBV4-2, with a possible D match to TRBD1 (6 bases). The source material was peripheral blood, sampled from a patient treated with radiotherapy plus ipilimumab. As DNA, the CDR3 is TGTGCCAGCAGCCAAACAGGGTCCTGGGCTGGAAACACCATATATTTT. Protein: CASSQTGSWAGNTIYF.